Shown below are 14 T cell receptor beta chains from a single sample sequenced in a study of cytomegalovirus exposure and HLA in healthy donors. PCR used 60 Vbeta primers and 13 Jbeta primers. Profiled with immunoSEQ multiplex PCR; TCRdb holds only in-frame clones, not every one. This table holds 150,000 or so clones, 70% to 80% found once. The sample taken for sequencing was PBMCs. The origin of the receptors is a woman in her 40s in good health and CMV-seronegative.

In this sample, this clone turned up once. The chain links TRBV28 to TRBJ1-1; 8 bases are a match to TRBD1. Germline values: CDR1 MDHEN, CDR2 SYDVKM. V lost 0 bases to trimming and J lost 0 bases; unmatched junction nucleotides: 3. The CDR3 has 16 amino acids. CDR3 DNA sequence: TGTGCCAGCAGTTTATGGGGACAGGCCTTGAACACTGAAGCTTTCTTT. The encoded protein is CASSLWGQALNTEAFF.

This chain connects TRBV7-9 to TRBJ1-1; D may be TRBD1 (5 bases). V was pared by 3 bases and J by 2 bases, with 7 bases between. The CDR3 totals 13 residues. The germline V gene encodes CDR1 SEHNR and CDR2 FQNEAQ (reference sequence). The CDR3 reads CASSFQGNTEAFF. CDR3 in DNA: TGTGCCAGCAGCTTCCAGGGAAACACTGAAGCTTTCTTT.

The rearrangement links TRBV13 to TRBJ2-3; 11 positions agree with TRBD1. Germline V gene lookup returns CDR1 PRHDT and CDR2 FYEKMQ (reference sequence). The ends lost 4 bases at V and 5 bases at J; junction bases unmatched: 5. CDR3 length: 15 residues. The CDR3 protein is CASSSDRGRRDTQYF. CDR3 sequence (DNA): TGTGCCAGCAGCTCGGACAGGGGGCGTAGAGATACGCAGTATTTT.

The chain recombines TRBV7-8 with TRBJ1-6, with unresolved D. CDR1 is SGHVS and CDR2 is FQNEAQ in the germline V gene. The V and J ends lost 1 base and 8 bases respectively, with 12 bases between them. The CDR3 is 15 residues long. The CDR3 sequence is CASSLGMAGDSPLHF. The DNA for the CDR3 is TGTGCCAGCAGCTTAGGTATGGCCGGGGATTCACCCCTCCACTTT.

CDR3 protein: CASSLIRGQNNEKLFF. The CDR3, as DNA: TGTGCCAGCAGCTTAATTCGAGGGCAGAATAATGAAAAACTGTTTTTT. The gene calls are TRBV7-9 and TRBJ1-4, with D uncertain. Germline lookup yields CDR1 SEHNR and CDR2 FQNEAQ (reference sequence). Trimming pared 2 bases from V and 4 bases from J, leaving 14 bases between. The CDR3 has 16 residues.

This clone was observed a handful of times. The V call is TRBV6-1, the J call TRBJ2-5, with D possibly TRBD1 on 7 matching bases. Germline V gene sequence: CDR1 MNHNS, CDR2 SASEGT. The CDR3 is made up of 15 amino acids. V was trimmed by 6 bases and J by 5 bases, leaving 19 bases between them. In nucleotides, the CDR3 is TGTGCCAGCAGGGCTCAGGGGGAGGCATGGGAGACCCAGTACTTC. Protein sequence: CASRAQGEAWETQYF.

The chain uses TRBV9 and TRBJ2-1; 13 nucleotides match TRBD2. CDR1 is SGDLS, CDR2 YYNGEE, per germline. With 4 bases clipped from V and 8 bases from J, the junction kept 6 bases outside the gene matches. This CDR3 comprises 15 residues. CDR3 in DNA: TGTGCCAGCAGCCTTACTAGCGGGGGGGACGATGAGCAGTTCTTC. Translating it yields CASSLTSGGDDEQFF.

The V and J genes are TRBV7-2 and TRBJ1-2, with D possibly TRBD1 on 6 matching bases. CDR1 is SGHTA, CDR2 FQGNSA, per germline. V was shortened by 5 bases and J by 5 bases, with 15 bases between the two germline ends. CDR3 length: 14 amino acids. CDR3 bases: TGTGCCAGCAGCCCCCGACAGGCGGTATATGGCTACACCTTC. Translation: CASSPRQAVYGYTF.

The CDR3, as DNA: TGTGCCAGCAGCCCAACAGGGGACGGCACAGATACGCAGTATTTT. Protein: CASSPTGDGTDTQYF. The chain is built from TRBV11-2 and TRBJ2-3; TRBD1 matches 7 bases. Trimming cost V 5 bases and J 1 base; bases outside gene matches: 6. Germline values: CDR1 SGHAT, CDR2 FQNNGV. The CDR3 spans 15 residues. Complete variable domain (other parts from reference TRBV11-2 and TRBJ2-3): EAGVAQSPRYKIIEKRQSVAFWCNPISGHATLYWYQQILGQGPKLLIQFQNNGVVDDSQLPKDRFSAERLKGVDSTLKIQPAKLEDSAVYLCASSPTGDGTDTQYFGPGTRLTVL.

V usage is TRBV7-2 and J usage is TRBJ1-4; tentative D call: TRBD1 (5 bases). This CDR3 is 14 amino acids long. Germline-derived CDR1 and CDR2 are SGHTA and FQGNSA. V was cut by 0 bases and J by 6 bases, with 8 bases left in between. The CDR3 nucleotides are TGTGCCAGCAGCTTAGCCAGGGTGGATGAAAAACTGTTTTTT. Translated, it gives CASSLARVDEKLFF.

This clone showed up just a few times. The chain links TRBV25-1 to TRBJ2-5; D might be TRBD1 (8 bases). This CDR3 is built from 14 residues. Per germline, CDR1 MGHDK and CDR2 SYGVNS. V gave up 6 bases and J gave up 4 bases, with 15 bases separating them. CDR3 nucleotide sequence: TGTGCCAGCAGGGACAGGGAGGGTCGAGAGACCCAGTACTTC. This gives the protein CASRDREGRETQYF.

The chain uses TRBV5-4 and TRBJ1-4; maybe TRBD1 (5 bases). V was clipped by 2 bases and J by 0 bases, with 8 bases between them. Germline CDR1 is SGHNT and CDR2 is YYREEE (reference sequence). The CDR3 has 15 residues. The chain's CDR3 is CASSLQAATNEKLFF. CDR3 nucleotide sequence: TGTGCCAGCAGCTTACAGGCTGCAACTAATGAAAAACTGTTTTTT.

The chain carries TRBV7-2 and TRBJ1-5, with D perhaps TRBD1 (5 bases). The CDR3 extends over 16 amino acids. V lost 1 base, J lost 0 bases, and 10 bases lay in between. Germline V gene sequence: CDR1 SGHTA, CDR2 FQGNSA. The CDR3 is CASSLGAGHSNQPQHF. The CDR3 DNA is TGTGCCAGCAGCTTAGGGGCAGGGCATAGCAATCAGCCCCAGCATTTT.

CDR3 DNA sequence: TGCGCCAGCAGCCAAGACGGGGGGGGGTATGGCTACACCTTC. Translation gives CASSQDGGGYGYTF. The J gene is TRBJ1-2, the V gene TRBV4-1, with D possibly being TRBD1 (5 bases). The V end was cut by 0 bases, the J end by 5 bases, with 10 bases between. Per the germline V gene, CDR1 is MGHRA and CDR2 is YSYEKL. The CDR3 spans 14 residues.